This TCR beta chain was identified during a study of T-cell reconstitution after alpha-beta-depleted transplantation in children. This clonotype was observed at least ten times. The antigen is undetermined. CDR3 length: 14 amino acids. Trimming pared 5 bases from V and 2 bases from J, leaving 13 bases between. Germline CDR1 and CDR2: MNHNS and SASEGT. The study's findings and limits: There were reportedly several hundred expanded graft clones from which alpha-beta T cells came about two months after transplant. Counts and diversity of T cells one year after transplant came mostly from newly produced T cells.

It was with unique molecular identifiers that the TCRbeta library was prepared. Using its own MiXCR run on the PCR reads, TCRdb lists one record per CDR3 protein. In the table there are 200,000 to 300,000 distinct CDR3 sequences, more than 20% of which are singletons. The J gene is TRBJ2-7, the V gene TRBV6-1, with D maybe TRBD2 (6 bases). This specimen was PBMCs, taken before TCRalphabeta/CD19-depleted stem cell transplant. The receptor comes from a girl aged 2 to 9 with Fanconi anemia, due to receive a stem cell transplant. The CDR3 region is CASSQRTTTYEQYF. In nucleotides, the CDR3 is TGTGCCAGCAGTCAACGGACTACCACCTACGAGCAGTACTTC.